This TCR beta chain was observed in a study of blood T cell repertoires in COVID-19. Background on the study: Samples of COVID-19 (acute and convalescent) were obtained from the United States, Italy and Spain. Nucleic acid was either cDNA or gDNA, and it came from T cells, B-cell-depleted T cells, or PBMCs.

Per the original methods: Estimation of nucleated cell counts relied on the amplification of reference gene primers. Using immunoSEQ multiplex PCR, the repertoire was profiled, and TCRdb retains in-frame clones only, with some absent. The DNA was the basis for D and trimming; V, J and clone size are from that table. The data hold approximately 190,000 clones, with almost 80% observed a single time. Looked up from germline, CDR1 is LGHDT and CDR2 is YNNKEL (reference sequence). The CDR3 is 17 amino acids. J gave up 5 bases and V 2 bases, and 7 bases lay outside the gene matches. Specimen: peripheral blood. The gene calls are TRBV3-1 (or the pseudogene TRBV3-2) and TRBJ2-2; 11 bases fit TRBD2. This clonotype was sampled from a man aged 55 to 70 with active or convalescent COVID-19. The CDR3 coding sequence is TGTGCCAGCAGCCAAATCCGACTAGCGGGAAAAACCGGGGAGCTGTTTTTT. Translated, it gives CASSQIRLAGKTGELFF.